This entry is about one T cell receptor beta chain. The data originate from a study of T-cell reconstitution after alpha-beta-depleted transplantation in children. The CDR3 covers 16 residues. Germline lookup yields CDR1 SGHRS and CDR2 YFSETQ. Trimming took off 2 bases at V and 4 bases at J, with 15 bases between the two ends. The TCRbeta library was prepared with unique molecular identifiers. Using its own MiXCR run on the PCR reads, TCRdb lists one record per CDR3 protein. Among 700,000 to 850,000 distinct CDR3 sequences listed, approximately 15% were seen once. The sequence was obtained from a male patient under 18 who had a stem cell transplant for acute lymphoblastic leukemia, so the T cells may come from the graft donor. The gene calls are TRBV5-1 and TRBJ2-2; D remains unclear. The starting material was PBMCs, mostly from graft donor cells, obtained 360 days after TCRalphabeta/CD19-depleted stem cell transplant. CDR3 sequence reads: CASSFVPHQATGELFF. The CDR3 DNA follows: TGCGCCAGCAGCTTCGTGCCCCATCAGGCCACCGGGGAGCTGTTTTTT.